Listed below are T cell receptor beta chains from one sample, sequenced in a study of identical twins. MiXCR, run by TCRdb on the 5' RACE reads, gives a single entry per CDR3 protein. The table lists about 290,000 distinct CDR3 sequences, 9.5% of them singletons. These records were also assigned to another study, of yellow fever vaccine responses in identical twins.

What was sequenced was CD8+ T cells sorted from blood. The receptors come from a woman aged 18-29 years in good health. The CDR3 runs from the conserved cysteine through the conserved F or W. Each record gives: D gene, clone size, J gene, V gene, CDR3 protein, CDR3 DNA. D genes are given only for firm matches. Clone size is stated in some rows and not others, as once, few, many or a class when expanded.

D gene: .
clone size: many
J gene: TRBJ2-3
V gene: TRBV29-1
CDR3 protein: CSAKQGTDTQYF
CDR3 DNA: TGCAGCGCTAAACAGGGTACAGATACGCAGTATTTT

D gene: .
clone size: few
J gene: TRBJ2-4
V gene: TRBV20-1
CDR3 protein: CSARGGLAKNIQYF
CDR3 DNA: TGCAGTGCTAGAGGCGGACTAGCCAAAAACATTCAGTACTTC

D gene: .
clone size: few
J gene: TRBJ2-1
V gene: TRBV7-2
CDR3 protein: CASSLAWGGASNEQFF
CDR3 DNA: TGTGCCAGCAGCTTAGCGTGGGGGGGCGCATCCAATGAGCAGTTCTTC

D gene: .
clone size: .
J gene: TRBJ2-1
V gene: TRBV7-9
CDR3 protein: CASSLEGLYNEQFF
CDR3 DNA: TGTGCCAGCAGCTTAGAGGGACTCTACAATGAGCAGTTCTTC

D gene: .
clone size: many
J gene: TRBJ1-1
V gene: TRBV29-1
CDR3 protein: CSVLLSEDNTEAFF
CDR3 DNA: TGCAGCGTCCTCTTAAGCGAGGATAACACTGAAGCTTTCTTT

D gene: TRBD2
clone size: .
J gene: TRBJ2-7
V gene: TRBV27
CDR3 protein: CASSLSGLGAYEQYF
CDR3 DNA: TGTGCCAGCAGTTTATCCGGACTAGGAGCCTACGAGCAGTACTTC

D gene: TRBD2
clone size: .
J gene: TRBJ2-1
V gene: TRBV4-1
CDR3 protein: CASSQDGTSVDEQFF
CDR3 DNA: TGCGCCAGCAGCCAAGACGGGACTAGCGTCGATGAGCAGTTCTTC

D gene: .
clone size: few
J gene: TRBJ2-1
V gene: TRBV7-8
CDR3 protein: CASSLEAGARYNEQFF
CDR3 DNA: TGTGCCAGCAGCTTAGAGGCGGGGGCGCGCTACAATGAGCAGTTCTTC

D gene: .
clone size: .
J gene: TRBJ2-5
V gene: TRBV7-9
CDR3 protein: CASSSEPFPETQYF
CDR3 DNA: TGTGCCAGCAGTTCAGAACCATTTCCAGAGACCCAGTACTTC

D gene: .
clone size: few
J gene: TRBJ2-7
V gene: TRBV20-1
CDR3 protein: CSAPRPEGHSYEQYF
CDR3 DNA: TGCAGTGCTCCCAGACCCGAGGGACACTCCTACGAGCAGTACTTC

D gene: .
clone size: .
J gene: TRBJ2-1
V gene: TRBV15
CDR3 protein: CATSRAASSYNEQFF
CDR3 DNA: TGTGCCACCAGCAGAGCTGCCTCTAGCTACAATGAGCAGTTCTTC

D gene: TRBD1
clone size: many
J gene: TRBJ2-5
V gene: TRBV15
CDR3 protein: CATSKGDREETQYF
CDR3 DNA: TGTGCCACCTCTAAGGGGGACAGGGAGGAGACCCAGTACTTC

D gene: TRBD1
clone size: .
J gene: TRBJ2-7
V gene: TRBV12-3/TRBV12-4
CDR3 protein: CASSLAQTGYEQYF
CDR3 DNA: TGTGCCAGCAGTTTAGCGCAGACAGGGTACGAGCAGTACTTC

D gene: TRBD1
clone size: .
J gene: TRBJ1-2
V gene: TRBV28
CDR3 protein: CASSLTGTDYGYTF
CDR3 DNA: TGTGCCAGCAGCCTGACCGGGACAGACTATGGCTACACCTTC

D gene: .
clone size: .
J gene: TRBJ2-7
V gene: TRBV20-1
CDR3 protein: CSATHPGLPYEQYF
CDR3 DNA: TGCAGTGCTACGCACCCCGGCTTACCTTACGAGCAGTACTTC

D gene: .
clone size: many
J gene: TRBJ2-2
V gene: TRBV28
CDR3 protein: CASSFLYTGELFF
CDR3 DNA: TGTGCCAGCAGTTTTTTATACACCGGGGAGCTGTTTTTT

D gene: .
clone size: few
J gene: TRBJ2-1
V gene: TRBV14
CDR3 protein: CASSPWTGSNEQFF
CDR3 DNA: TGTGCCAGCAGCCCTTGGACTGGTTCCAATGAGCAGTTCTTC

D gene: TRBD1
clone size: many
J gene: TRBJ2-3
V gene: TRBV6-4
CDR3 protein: CASSGQGANTDTQYF
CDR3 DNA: TGTGCCAGCAGTGGACAGGGGGCGAACACAGATACGCAGTATTTT

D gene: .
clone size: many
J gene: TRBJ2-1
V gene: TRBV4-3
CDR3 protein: CASSPFGSSYNEQIF
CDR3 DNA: TGCGCCAGCAGCCCCTTTGGGAGCTCCTACAATGAGCAGATCTTC

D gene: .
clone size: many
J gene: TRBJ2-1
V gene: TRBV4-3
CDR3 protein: CASSQEDSTLLEQFF
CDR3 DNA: TGCGCCAGCAGCCAGGAGGACTCGACCCTTCTGGAGCAGTTCTTC

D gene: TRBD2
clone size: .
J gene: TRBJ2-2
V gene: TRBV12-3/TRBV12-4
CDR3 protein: CASSQSGGGVGELFF
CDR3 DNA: TGTGCCAGCAGTCAAAGCGGGGGGGGGGTCGGGGAGCTGTTTTTT

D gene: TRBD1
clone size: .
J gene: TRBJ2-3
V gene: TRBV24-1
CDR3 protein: CATSDRRDRDTDTQYF
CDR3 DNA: TGTGCCACCAGTGATAGAAGGGACAGGGACACAGATACGCAGTATTTT

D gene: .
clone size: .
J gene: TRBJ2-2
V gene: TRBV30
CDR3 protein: CAWSVGHNTGELFF
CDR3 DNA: TGTGCCTGGAGTGTGGGTCATAACACCGGGGAGCTGTTTTTT

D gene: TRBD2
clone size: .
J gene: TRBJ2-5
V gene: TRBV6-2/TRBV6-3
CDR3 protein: CASSYPRTSVEETQYF
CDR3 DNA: TGTGCCAGCAGTTACCCCCGGACTAGCGTCGAAGAGACCCAGTACTTC

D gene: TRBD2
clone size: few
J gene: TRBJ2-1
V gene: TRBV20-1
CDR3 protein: CSARGLELAGGISYNEQFF
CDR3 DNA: TGCAGTGCTAGAGGGTTAGAGCTAGCGGGGGGGATCTCCTACAATGAGCAGTTCTTC

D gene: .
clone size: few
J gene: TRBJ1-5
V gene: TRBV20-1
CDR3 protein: CSARVTEGQPQHF
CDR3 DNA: TGCAGTGCTAGAGTAACGGAGGGGCAGCCCCAGCATTTT

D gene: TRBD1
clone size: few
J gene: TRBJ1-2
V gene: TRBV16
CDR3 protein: CASSQFRTGMYGYTF
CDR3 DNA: TGTGCCAGCAGCCAATTCCGGACAGGGATGTATGGCTACACCTTC

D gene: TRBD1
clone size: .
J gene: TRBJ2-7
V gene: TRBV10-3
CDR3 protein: CAISDRDRGYEQYF
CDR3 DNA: TGTGCCATCAGTGACCGGGACAGGGGATACGAGCAGTACTTC

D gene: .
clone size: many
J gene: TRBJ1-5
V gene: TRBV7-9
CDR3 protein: CASSRGGSNQPQHF
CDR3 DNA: TGTGCCAGCAGCCGCGGCGGTAGCAATCAGCCCCAGCATTTT

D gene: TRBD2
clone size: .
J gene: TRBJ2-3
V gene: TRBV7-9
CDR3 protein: CASSISGETDTQYF
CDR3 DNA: TGTGCCAGCAGCATTAGCGGGGAAACAGATACGCAGTATTTT

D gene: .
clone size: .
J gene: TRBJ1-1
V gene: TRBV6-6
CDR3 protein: CASSYGVQEAFF
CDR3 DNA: TGTGCCAGCAGTTACGGAGTACAAGAAGCTTTCTTT

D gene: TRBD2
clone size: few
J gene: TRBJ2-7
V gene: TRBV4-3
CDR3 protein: CASSHTGGGYEQYF
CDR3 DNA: TGCGCCAGCAGCCACACCGGGGGGGGGTACGAGCAGTACTTC

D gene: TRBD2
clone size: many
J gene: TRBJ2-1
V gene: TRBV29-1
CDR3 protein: CSVDLSGMPYNEQFF
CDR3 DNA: TGCAGCGTTGACCTTAGCGGGATGCCTTACAATGAGCAGTTCTTC

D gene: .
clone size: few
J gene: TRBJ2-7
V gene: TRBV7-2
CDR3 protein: CASSWTIAQEGGEQYF
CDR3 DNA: TGTGCCAGCAGCTGGACGATAGCACAGGAGGGTGGCGAGCAGTACTTC

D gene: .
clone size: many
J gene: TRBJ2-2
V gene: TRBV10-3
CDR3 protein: CAISESEHGELFF
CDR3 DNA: TGTGCCATCAGTGAGTCGGAGCACGGGGAGCTGTTTTTT

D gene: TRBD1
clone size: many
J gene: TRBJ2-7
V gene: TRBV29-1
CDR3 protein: CSVTGTGYEQYF
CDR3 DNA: TGCAGCGTCACCGGGACAGGGTACGAGCAGTACTTC

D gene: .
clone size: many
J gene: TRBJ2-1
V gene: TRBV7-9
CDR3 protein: CASSLALAASLDEQFF
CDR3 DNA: TGTGCCAGCAGCTTAGCGTTGGCAGCTAGTCTGGATGAGCAGTTCTTC

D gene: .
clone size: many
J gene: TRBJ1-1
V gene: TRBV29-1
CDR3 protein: CSVEDRGRAGPHTEAFF
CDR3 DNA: TGCAGCGTTGAAGATCGGGGCAGGGCGGGTCCGCACACTGAAGCTTTCTTT

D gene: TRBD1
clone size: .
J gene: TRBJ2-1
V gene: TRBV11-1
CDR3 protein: CASSSQTGLPYNEQFF
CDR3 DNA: TGTGCCAGCAGCTCGCAGACAGGGCTCCCCTACAATGAGCAGTTCTTC

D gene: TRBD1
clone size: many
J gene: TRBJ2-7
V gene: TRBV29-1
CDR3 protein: CSAGQGPAYEQYF
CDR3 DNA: TGCAGCGCAGGACAGGGGCCGGCCTACGAGCAGTACTTC

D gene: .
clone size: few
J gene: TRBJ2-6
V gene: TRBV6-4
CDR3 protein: CASSEDLAGANVLTF
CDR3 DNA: TGTGCCAGCAGCGAGGACTTGGCTGGGGCCAACGTCCTGACTTTC

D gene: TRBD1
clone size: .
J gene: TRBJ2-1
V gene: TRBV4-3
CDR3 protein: CASSQVGQGEVNEQFF
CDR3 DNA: TGCGCCAGCAGCCAAGTGGGACAGGGGGAGGTCAATGAGCAGTTCTTC

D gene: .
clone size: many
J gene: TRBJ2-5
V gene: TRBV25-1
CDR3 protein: CASSESKDREETQYF
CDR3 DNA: TGTGCCAGCAGTGAATCTAAGGACCGCGAAGAGACCCAGTACTTC

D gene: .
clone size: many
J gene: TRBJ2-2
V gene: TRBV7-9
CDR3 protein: CASSLSSSGELFF
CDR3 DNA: TGTGCCAGCAGCTTAAGTAGCTCCGGGGAGCTGTTTTTT

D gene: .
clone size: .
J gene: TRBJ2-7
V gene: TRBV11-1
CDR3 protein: CASTLGANSYEQYF
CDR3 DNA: TGTGCCAGCACCCTGGGGGCGAACTCCTACGAGCAGTACTTC

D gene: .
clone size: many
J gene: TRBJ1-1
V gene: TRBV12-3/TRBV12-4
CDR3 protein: CASNLGLSMNTEAFF
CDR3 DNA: TGTGCCAGCAACCTAGGGCTGAGCATGAACACTGAAGCTTTCTTT

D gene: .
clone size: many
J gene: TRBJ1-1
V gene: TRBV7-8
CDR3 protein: CASREELNTEAFF
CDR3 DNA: TGTGCCAGCAGAGAGGAGCTGAACACTGAAGCTTTCTTT

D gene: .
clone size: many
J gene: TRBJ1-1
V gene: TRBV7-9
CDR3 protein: CASSPTTGNTEAFF
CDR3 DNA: TGTGCCAGCAGCCCAACGACAGGGAACACTGAAGCTTTCTTT

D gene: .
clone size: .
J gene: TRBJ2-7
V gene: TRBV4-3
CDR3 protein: CASSQDWQGGYEQYF
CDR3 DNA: TGCGCCAGCAGCCAAGATTGGCAGGGGGGATACGAGCAGTACTTC

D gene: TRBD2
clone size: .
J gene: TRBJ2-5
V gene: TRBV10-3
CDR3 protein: CAISEGLAGPGETQYF
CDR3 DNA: TGTGCCATCAGTGAGGGACTAGCGGGACCGGGGGAGACCCAGTACTTC

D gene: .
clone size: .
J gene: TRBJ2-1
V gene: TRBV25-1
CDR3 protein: CASSEQRVYNEQFF
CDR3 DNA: TGTGCCAGCAGTGAACAGCGGGTTTACAATGAGCAGTTCTTC

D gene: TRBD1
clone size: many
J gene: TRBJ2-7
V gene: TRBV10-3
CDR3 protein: CAITQTGSDYEQYF
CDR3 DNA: TGTGCCATCACCCAGACAGGGTCGGACTACGAGCAGTACTTC

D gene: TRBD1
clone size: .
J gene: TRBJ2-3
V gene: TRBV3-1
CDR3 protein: CASSRRRGQGAWDTDTQYF
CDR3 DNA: TGTGCCAGCAGCCGTCGTCGGGGACAGGGGGCTTGGGACACAGATACGCAGTATTTT

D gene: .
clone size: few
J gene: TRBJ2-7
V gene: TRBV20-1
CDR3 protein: CSARSSLAEPYEQYF
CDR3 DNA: TGCAGTGCTAGATCTTCTTTAGCGGAGCCCTACGAGCAGTACTTC

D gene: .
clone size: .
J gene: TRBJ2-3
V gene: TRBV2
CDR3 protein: CATDRSDPTDTQYF
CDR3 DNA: TGTGCCACAGATAGGAGCGATCCCACAGATACGCAGTATTTT

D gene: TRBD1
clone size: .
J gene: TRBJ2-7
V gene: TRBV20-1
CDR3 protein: CSAAGDRVSTYEQYF
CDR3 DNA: TGCAGTGCCGCGGGGGACAGGGTTTCAACCTACGAGCAGTACTTC

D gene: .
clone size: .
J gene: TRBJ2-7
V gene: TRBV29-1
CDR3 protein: CSVVVAEQYF
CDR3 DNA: TGCAGCGTTGTAGTAGCCGAGCAGTACTTC

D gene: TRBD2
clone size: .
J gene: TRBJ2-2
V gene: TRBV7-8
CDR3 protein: CASSSPATSGRTTGELFF
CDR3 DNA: TGTGCCAGCAGCTCTCCCGCGACTAGCGGGAGAACCACCGGGGAGCTGTTTTTT